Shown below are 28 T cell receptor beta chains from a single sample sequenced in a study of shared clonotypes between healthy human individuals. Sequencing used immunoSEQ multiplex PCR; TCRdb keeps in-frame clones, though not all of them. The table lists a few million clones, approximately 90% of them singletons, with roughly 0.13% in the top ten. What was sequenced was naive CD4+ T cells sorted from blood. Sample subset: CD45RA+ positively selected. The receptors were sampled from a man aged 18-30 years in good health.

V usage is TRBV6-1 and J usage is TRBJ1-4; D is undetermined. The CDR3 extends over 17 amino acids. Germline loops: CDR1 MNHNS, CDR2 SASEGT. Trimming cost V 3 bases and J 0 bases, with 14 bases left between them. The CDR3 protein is CASSDPSGATTNEKLFF. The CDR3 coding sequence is TGTGCCAGCAGTGACCCTTCCGGCGCCACAACTAATGAAAAACTGTTTTTT.

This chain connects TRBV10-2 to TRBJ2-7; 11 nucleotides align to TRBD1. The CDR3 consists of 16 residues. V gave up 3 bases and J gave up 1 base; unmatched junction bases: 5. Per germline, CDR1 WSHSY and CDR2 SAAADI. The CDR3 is CASSDPGTGGSYEQYF. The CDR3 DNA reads TGCGCCAGCAGTGATCCCGGGACAGGGGGGTCCTACGAGCAGTACTTC.

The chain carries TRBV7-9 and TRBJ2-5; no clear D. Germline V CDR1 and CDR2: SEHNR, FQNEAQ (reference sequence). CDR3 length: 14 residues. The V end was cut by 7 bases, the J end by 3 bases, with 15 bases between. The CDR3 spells CASNLMGSEETQYF. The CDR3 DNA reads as TGTGCCAGCAACCTTATGGGTAGTGAAGAGACCCAGTACTTC.

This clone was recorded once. In DNA form, the CDR3 reads TGTGCCAGCAGCCCGGGAGCCGGGGCTTTCTTT. Translation: CASSPGAGAFF. This sequence joins TRBV7-9 and TRBJ1-1; D is unresolved. From germline, CDR1 is SEHNR and CDR2 FQNEAQ (reference sequence). The CDR3 has 11 residues. Trimming took 5 bases from V and 11 from J, leaving 12 bases between them.

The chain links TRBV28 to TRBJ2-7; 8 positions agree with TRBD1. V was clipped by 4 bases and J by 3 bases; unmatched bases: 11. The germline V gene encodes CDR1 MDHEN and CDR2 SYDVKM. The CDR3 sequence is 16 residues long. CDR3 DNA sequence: TGTGCCAGCAGTTCCCCAGGGGCGACAGGGGACTACGAGCAGTACTTC. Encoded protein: CASSSPGATGDYEQYF.

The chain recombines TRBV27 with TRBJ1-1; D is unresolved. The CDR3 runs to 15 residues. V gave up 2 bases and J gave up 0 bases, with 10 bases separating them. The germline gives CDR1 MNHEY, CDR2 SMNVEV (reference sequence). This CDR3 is CASSLAAMLNTEAFF. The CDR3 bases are TGTGCCAGCAGTTTAGCGGCGATGCTGAACACTGAAGCTTTCTTT.

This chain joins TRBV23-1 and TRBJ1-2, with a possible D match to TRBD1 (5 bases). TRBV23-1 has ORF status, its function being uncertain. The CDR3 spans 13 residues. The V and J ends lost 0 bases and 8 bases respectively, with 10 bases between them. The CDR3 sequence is CASSQSAGGGYTF. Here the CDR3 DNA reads TGCGCCAGCAGTCAATCTGCGGGGGGAGGCTACACCTTC.

CDR3 in amino acids: CASSQITGVNSPLHF. Written as DNA, the CDR3 is TGCGCCAGCAGCCAAATAACAGGAGTTAATTCACCCCTCCACTTT. V is TRBV4-1 and J is TRBJ1-6; D may be TRBD1 (5 bases). The CDR3 has 15 amino acids. Germline CDR1 and CDR2: MGHRA and YSYEKL. V was cut by 2 bases and J by 6 bases, with 11 bases left in between.

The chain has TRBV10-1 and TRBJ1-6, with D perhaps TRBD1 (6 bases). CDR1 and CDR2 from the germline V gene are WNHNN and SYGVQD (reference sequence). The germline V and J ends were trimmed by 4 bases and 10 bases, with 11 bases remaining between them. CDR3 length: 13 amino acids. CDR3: CASSGGGPSPLHF. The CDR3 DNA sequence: TGCGCCAGCAGTGGTGGGGGGCCCTCACCCCTCCACTTT.

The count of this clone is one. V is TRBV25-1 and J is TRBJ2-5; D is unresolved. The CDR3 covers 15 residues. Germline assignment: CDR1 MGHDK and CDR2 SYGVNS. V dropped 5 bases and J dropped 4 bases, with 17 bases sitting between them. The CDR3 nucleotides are TGTGCCAGCAGTCTTGTATCGGGCCGTGGAGAGACCCAGTACTTC. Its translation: CASSLVSGRGETQYF. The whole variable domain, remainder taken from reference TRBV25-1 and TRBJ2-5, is EADIYQTPRYLVIGTGKKITLECSQTMGHDKMYWYQQDPGMELHLIHYSYGVNSTEKGDLSSESTVSRIRTEHFPLTLESARPSHTSQYLCASSLVSGRGETQYFGPGTRLLVL.

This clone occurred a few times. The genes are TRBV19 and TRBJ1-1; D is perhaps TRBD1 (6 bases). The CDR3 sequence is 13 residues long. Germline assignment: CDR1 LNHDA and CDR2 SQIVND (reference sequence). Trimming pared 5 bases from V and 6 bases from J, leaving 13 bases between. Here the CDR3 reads CASSELRGSEAFF. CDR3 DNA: TGTGCCAGTAGTGAACTCAGGGGATCTGAAGCTTTCTTT.

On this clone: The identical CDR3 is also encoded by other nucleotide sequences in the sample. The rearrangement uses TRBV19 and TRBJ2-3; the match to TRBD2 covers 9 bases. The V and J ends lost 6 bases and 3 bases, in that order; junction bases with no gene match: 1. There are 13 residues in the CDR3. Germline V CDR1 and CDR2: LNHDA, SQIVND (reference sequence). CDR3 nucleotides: TGTGCCAGTAGGACTAGCGGAACAGATACGCAGTATTTT. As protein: CASRTSGTDTQYF.

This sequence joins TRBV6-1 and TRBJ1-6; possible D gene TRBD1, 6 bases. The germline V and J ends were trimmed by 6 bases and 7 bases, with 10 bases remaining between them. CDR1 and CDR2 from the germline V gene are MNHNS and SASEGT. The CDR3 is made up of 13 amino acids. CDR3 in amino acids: CASRGGANSPLHF. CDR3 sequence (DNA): TGTGCCAGCAGAGGGGGTGCCAATTCACCCCTCCACTTT.

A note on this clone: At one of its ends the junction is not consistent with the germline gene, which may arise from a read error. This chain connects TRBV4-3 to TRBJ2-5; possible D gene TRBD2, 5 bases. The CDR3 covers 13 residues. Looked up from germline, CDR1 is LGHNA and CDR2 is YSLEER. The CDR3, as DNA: TGCGCCACCAGCCGGACTGTCGAAGAGACCCAGTACTTC. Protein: CATSRTVEETQYF.

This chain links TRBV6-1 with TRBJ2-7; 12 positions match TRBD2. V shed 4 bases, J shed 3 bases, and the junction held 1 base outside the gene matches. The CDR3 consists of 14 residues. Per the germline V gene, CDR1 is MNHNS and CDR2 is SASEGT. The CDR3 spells CASSGTSGVYEQYF. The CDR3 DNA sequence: TGTGCCAGCAGTGGGACTAGCGGGGTCTACGAGCAGTACTTC.

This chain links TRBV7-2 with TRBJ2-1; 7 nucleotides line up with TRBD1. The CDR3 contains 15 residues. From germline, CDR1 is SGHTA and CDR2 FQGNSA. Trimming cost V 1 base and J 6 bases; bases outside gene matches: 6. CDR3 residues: CASSLDRGFVNEQFF. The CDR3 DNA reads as TGTGCCAGCAGCTTAGACAGGGGCTTTGTCAATGAGCAGTTCTTC. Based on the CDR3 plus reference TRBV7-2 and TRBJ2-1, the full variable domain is GAGVSQSPSNKVTEKGKDVELRCDPISGHTALYWYRQSLGQGLEFLIYFQGNSAPDKSGLPSDRFSAERTGGSVSTLTIQRTQQEDSAVYLCASSLDRGFVNEQFFGPGTRLTVL.

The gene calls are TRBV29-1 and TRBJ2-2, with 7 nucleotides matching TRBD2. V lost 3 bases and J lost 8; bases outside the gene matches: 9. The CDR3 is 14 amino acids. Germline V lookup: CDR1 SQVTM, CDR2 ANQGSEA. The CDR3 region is CSVDVGLGLGELFF. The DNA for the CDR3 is TGCAGCGTTGACGTCGGACTAGGATTAGGGGAGCTGTTTTTT.

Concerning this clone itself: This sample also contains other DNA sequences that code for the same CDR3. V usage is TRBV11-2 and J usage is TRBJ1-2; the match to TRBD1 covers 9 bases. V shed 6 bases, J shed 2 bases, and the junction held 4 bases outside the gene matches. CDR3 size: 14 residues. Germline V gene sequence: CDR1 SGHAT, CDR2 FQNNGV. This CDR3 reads CASSPGQGNYGYTF. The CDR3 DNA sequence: TGTGCCAGCAGTCCCGGACAGGGGAACTATGGCTACACCTTC.

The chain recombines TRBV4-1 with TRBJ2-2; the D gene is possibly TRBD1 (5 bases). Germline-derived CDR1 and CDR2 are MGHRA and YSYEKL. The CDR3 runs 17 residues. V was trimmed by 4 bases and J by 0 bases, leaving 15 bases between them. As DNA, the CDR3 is TGCGCCAGCAGCCTTACAGGTACTACCACGAACACCGGGGAGCTGTTTTTT. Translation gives CASSLTGTTTNTGELFF.

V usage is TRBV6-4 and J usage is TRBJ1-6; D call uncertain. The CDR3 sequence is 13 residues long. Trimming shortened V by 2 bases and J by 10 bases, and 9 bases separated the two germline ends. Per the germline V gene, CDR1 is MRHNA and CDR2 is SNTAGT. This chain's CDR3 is CASSDVLRSPLHF. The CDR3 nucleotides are TGTGCCAGCAGTGACGTTCTTAGGTCACCCCTCCACTTT.

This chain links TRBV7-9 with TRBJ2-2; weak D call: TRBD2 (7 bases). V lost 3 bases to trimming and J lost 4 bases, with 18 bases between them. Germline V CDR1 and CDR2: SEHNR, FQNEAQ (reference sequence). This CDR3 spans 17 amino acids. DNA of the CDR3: TGTGCCAGCAGCTTTAATCGGGAGGACAGTTTCACCGGGGAGCTGTTTTTT. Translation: CASSFNREDSFTGELFF.

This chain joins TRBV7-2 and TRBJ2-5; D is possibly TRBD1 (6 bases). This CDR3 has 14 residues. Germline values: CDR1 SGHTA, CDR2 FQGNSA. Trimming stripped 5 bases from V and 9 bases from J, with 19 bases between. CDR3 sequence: CASSAALQGAAQYF. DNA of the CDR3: TGTGCCAGCAGCGCAGCCCTACAGGGTGCGGCCCAGTACTTC.

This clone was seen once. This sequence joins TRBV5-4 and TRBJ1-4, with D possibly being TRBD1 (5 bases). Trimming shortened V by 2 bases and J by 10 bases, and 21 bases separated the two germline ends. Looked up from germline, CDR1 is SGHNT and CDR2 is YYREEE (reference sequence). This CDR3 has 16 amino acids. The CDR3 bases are TGTGCCAGCAGCTTTTCCCCCCGGGACGGCGGTGGAAAACTGTTTTTT. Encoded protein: CASSFSPRDGGGKLFF.

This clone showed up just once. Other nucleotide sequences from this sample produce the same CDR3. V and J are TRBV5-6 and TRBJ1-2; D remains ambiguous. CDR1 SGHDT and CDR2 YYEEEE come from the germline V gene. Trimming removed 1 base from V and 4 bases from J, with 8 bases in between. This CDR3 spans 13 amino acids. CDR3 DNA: TGTGCCAGCAGCTTGCGGGGTCCCTATGGCTACACCTTC. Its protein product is CASSLRGPYGYTF.

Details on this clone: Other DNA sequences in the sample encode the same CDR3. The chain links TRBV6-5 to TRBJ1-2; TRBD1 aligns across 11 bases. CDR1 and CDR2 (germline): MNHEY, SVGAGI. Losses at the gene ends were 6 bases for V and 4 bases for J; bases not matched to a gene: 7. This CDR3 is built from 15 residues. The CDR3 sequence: CASRRGQGAAYGYTF. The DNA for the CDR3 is TGTGCCAGCAGGCGAGGACAGGGGGCAGCCTATGGCTACACCTTC.

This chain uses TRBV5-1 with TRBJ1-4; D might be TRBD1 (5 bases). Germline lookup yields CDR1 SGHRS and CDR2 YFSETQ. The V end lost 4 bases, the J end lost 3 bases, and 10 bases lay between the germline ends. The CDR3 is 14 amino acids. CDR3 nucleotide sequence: TGCGCCAGCAGCACGGGACTTTCTAATGAAAAACTGTTTTTT. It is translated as CASSTGLSNEKLFF.

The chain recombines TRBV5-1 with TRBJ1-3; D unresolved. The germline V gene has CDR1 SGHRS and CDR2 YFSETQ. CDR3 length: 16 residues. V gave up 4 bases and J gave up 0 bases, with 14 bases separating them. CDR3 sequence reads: CASSQTTSFSGNTIYF. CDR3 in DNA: TGCGCCAGCAGCCAAACGACAAGCTTCTCTGGAAACACCATATATTTT. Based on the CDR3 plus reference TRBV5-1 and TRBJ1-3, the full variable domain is KAGVTQTPRYLIKTRGQQVTLSCSPISGHRSVSWYQQTPGQGLQFLFEYFSETQRNKGNFPGRFSGRQFSNSRSEMNVSTLELGDSALYLCASSQTTSFSGNTIYFGEGSWLTVV.

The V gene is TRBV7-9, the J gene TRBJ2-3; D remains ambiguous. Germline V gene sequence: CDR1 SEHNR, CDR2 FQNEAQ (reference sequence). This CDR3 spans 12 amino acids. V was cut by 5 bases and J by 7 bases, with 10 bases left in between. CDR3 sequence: CASSPPVHTQYF. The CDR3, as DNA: TGTGCCAGCAGCCCCCCCGTTCATACGCAGTATTTT. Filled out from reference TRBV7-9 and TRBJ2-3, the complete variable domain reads DTGVSQNPRHKITKRGQNVTFRCDPISEHNRLYWYRQTLGQGPEFLTYFQNEAQLEKSRLLSDRFSAERPKGSFSTLEIQRTEQGDSAMYLCASSPPVHTQYFGPGTRLTVL.